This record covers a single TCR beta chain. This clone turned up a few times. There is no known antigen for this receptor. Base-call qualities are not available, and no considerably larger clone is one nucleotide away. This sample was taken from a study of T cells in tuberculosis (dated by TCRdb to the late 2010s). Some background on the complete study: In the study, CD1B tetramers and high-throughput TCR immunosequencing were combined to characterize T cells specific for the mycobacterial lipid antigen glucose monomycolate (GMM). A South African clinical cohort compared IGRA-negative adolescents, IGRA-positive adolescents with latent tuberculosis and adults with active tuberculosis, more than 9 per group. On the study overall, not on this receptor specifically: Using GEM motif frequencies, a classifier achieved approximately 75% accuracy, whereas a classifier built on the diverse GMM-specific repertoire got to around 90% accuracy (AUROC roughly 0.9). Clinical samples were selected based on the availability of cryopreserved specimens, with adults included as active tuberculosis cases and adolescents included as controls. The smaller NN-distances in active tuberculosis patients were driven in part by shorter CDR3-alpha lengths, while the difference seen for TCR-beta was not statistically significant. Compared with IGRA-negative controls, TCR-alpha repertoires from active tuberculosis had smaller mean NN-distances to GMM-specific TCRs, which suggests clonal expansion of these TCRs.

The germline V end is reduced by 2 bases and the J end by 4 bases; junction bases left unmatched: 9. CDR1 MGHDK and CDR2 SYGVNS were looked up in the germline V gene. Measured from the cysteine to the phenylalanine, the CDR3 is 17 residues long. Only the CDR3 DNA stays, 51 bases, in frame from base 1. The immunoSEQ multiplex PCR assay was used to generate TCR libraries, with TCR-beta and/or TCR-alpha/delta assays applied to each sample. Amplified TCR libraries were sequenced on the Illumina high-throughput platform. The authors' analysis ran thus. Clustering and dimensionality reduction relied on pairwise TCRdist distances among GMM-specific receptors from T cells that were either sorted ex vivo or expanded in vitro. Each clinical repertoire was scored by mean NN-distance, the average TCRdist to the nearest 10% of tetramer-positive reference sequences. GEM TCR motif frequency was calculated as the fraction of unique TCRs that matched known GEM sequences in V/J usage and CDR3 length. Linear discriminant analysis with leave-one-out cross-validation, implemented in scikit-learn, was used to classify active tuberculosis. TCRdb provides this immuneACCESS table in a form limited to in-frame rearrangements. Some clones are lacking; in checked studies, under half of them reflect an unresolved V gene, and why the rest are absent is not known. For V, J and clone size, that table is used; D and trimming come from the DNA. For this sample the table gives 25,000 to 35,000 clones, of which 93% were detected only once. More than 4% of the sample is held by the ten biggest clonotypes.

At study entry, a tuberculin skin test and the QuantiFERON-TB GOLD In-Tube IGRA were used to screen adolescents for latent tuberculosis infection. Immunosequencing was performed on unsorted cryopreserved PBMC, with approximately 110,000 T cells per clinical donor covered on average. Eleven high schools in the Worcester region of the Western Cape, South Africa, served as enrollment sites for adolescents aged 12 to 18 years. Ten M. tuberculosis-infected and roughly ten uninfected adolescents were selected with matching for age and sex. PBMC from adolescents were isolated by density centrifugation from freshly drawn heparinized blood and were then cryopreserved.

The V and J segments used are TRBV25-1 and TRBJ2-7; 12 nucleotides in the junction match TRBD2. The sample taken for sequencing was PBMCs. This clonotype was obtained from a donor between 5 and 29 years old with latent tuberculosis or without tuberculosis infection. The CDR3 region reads CASSEKASGRAGYEQYF. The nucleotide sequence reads TGTGCCAGCAGTGAAAAGGCTAGCGGGAGGGCCGGATACGAGCAGTACTTC.